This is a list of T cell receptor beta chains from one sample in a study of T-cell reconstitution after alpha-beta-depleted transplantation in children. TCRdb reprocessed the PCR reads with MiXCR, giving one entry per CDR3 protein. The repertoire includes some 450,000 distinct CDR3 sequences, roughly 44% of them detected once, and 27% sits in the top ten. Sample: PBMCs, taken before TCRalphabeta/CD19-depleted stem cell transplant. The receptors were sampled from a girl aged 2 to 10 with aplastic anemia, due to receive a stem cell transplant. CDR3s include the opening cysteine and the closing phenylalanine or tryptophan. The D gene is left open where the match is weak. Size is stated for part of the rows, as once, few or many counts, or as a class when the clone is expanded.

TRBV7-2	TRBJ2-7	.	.	TGTGCCAGCAGCTTAGGGAGTGGGCTCTACCGCTTCTACGAGCAGTACTTC	CASSLGSGLYRFYEQYF
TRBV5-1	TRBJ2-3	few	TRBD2	TGCGCCAGCAGCCAACGTCTAGCGGGAACCACAGATACGCAGTATTTT	CASSQRLAGTTDTQYF
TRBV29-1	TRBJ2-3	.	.	TGCAGCGTTGAAGATCCAAGGAGGACAGATACGCAGTATTTT	CSVEDPRRTDTQYF
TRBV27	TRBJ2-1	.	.	TGTGCCAGTGCTGCTTTAGCGGAGCAGTTCTTC	CASAALAEQFF
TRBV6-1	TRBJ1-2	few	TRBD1	TGTGCCAGCAGGTCTACAGGGGGCGAAGGCTACACCTTC	CASRSTGGEGYTF
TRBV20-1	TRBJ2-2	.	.	TGCAGTGCTAGTATCGCGAACACCGGGGAGCTGTTTTTT	CSASIANTGELFF
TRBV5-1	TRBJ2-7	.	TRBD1	TGCGCCAGCAGCTTCATGACAGGGGGCCACGAGCAGTACTTC	CASSFMTGGHEQYF
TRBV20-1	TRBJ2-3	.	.	TGCAGTGCTAGAGAAGTGGACGGGAGTGACCCAGATACGCAGTATTTT	CSAREVDGSDPDTQYF
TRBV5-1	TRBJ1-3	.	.	TGCGCCAGCAGCTTTTCCTCGGGACGTCGAAACACCATATATTTT	CASSFSSGRRNTIYF
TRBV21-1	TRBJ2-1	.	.	TGTGCCAGCGGTCTGGTACGTTCGGAGCAGGCCTACAATGAGCAGTTCTTC	CASGLVRSEQAYNEQFF
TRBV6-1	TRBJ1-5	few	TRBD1	TGTGCCAGCAGCCCACTGACAGGGGATCAGCCCCAGCATTTT	CASSPLTGDQPQHF
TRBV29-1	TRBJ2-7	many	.	TGCTCCGTGGGGGGATCCTACGAGCAGTACTTC	CSVGGSYEQYF
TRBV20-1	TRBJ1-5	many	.	TGCAGTGCTAGAGCCCAGACCGAGGGGAGGAATCAGCCCCAGCATTTT	CSARAQTEGRNQPQHF
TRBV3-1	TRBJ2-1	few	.	TGTGCCAGCAGCCAAGAGGTCGGGGCGGGCTACAATGAGCAGTTCTTC	CASSQEVGAGYNEQFF
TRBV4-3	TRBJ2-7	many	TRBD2	TGCGCCAGCAGCCAAGATACGGGAGGGGCCTACGAGCAGTACTTC	CASSQDTGGAYEQYF
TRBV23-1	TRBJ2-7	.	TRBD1	TGCGCCAGCAGTCAATCGGACAGGTCTGACTACGAGCAGTACTTC	CASSQSDRSDYEQYF
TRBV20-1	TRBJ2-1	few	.	TGCAGTGCTACTGGGAGCTCCTACAATGAGCAGTTCTTC	CSATGSSYNEQFF
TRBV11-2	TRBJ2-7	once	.	TGTGCCAGCAGCCTAGACAGAGTTCTCGAGCAGCACTTC	CASSLDRVLEQHF
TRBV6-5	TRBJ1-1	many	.	TGTGCCAGCAGTTACCCCGGACTGAACACTGAAGCTTTCTTT	CASSYPGLNTEAFF